What follows describes a single T cell receptor beta chain. What this receptor recognizes is not known. The junction and the germline gene differ at one end; a read error may be behind it. The data stem from a study of blood T cell repertoires in COVID-19 (dated by TCRdb to 2018 to 2021). About the study as a whole: Samples covering the acute and convalescent phases of COVID-19 were provided by collaborators in the United States, Italy and Spain. The prospective study material was composed of cDNA or gDNA derived from T cells, B-cell-depleted T cells, or PBMCs. Where HLA class I and class II types were available, the types were taken from metadata supplied by the sample provider, not from assay-based typing. Samples came from the ongoing ImmuneRACE study (first 160 participants) plus 1,254 subjects from 6 global collaborators. The repertoires were released in a freely available public database intended as a resource for research on the immune response to SARS-CoV-2. Subjects who had been exposed to COVID-19, were actively infected with it, or had recovered from it provided the deeply sampled blood TCRbeta repertoires that made up the dataset. Nearly every sample came with metadata listing a de-identified subject ID, COVID-19 status, age in years and sex.

In the prospective study, participants were roughly 18 to 100 years old, resided in 24 geographic areas of the United States, and were enrolled through a virtual design. To assign participants to cohorts, the prospective study relied on clinical history that participants themselves reported in a screening survey and a study questionnaire. Recovered participants in ImmuneRACE Cohort 3 were defined by two consecutive negative NP/OP PCR tests, clearance by a healthcare professional, or resolution of symptoms. In the prospective study, mobile phlebotomists collected whole blood, serum and a nasopharyngeal or oropharyngeal swab from each participant. Additional blood draws and questionnaires over an approximately two-month period could optionally be provided by prospective study participants. Prospective study blood samples were shipped either frozen or at room temperature before DNA extraction. The immunoSEQ Assay, a bias-controlled multiplex PCR, was used to amplify TCRbeta CDR3 regions from genomic DNA. The original pipeline was this. Nucleated cell counts per sample were estimated from amplification of reference gene primers within the assay. To quantify the absolute abundance of each unique TCRbeta CDR3 rearrangement, sequence reads were collapsed and filtered. For each sample, productive Simpson clonality was calculated by taking the square root of Simpson's diversity index across productive rearrangements. Not all clones reach the TCRdb copy of this immuneACCESS table, which keeps in-frame sequences only. Checked studies attribute under half of the gap to unresolved V genes and leave the rest unexplained. V, J and clone size derive from that table, while D and trimming were established from the DNA sequence. This sample is represented by about 350,000 clones; less than 90% of them were singletons. The ten largest make up roughly 3% of the sample.

The germline V gene (reference sequence) provides CDR1 SSHAT and CDR2 FNYEAQ. The CDR3 starts with the cysteine, ends with the phenylalanine, and has 15 residues. Just the 45-base CDR3 DNA is kept, in frame starting at base 1. Overall study outcomes, separate from this receptor: How much clinical and demographic metadata was included differed by source and by participant, and the metadata was provided uncurated.

The clonotype was recovered from a woman aged 25 to 39 who had recovered from COVID-19. What was sequenced was PBMCs or T cells enriched from blood (not recorded which). Rearrangement joined TRBV7-7 to TRBJ2-1; 8 central nucleotides agree with TRBD2. The CDR3 region reads CASSPTSGSYNEQFF. The nucleotide sequence reads as follows: TGTGCTAGCAGCCCCACTAGCGGCTCCTACAATGAGCAGTTCTTC.